These 28 T cell receptor beta chains share one sample of origin, sequenced in a study of T cells in Graves' hyperthyroidism and ophthalmopathy. Researchers amplified the TCR beta CDR3 regions from RNA transcripts. The primer set for the first-round RT-PCR of the TCR CDR3 was HTBI. TCRdb reprocessed the multiplex PCR reads with MiXCR, giving one entry per CDR3 protein. Found here are 300,000 to 450,000 distinct CDR3 sequences, around 16% of them singletons; the top ten hold about 30%. Specimen: blood. Source of these receptors: a woman under 30 with Graves' hyperthyroidism that later progressed to Graves' ophthalmopathy.

The table lists this clonotype with a few counts. The chain links TRBV20-1 to TRBJ2-1; D is uncertain. The germline gives CDR1 DFQATT, CDR2 SNEGSKA (reference sequence). CDR3 length: 14 amino acids. V lost 6 bases, J lost 3 bases, and 15 bases lay in between. CDR3 coding DNA: TGCAGTGCAAAGAGACAACCCCTCTACAATGAGCAGTTCTTC. It specifies CSAKRQPLYNEQFF.

Ten or more counts support this clonotype. This sequence joins TRBV6-2 or TRBV6-3 and TRBJ2-1; 9 nucleotides align to TRBD2. CDR3 size: 16 residues. CDR1 and CDR2 (germline): MNHEY, SVGEGT. The ends lost 4 bases at V and 8 bases at J; junction bases unmatched: 12. The CDR3 DNA reads TGTGCCAGCAGTTCCGAAATGAGGCTAGCGGGATATGAGCAGTTCTTC. Translated, it gives CASSSEMRLAGYEQFF.

Ten or more counts support this clonotype. The chain links TRBV5-1 to TRBJ1-1; D is unclear. Germline loops: CDR1 SGHRS, CDR2 YFSETQ. The CDR3 loop spans 12 amino acids. The germline V and J ends were trimmed by 5 bases and 8 bases, with 13 bases remaining between them. This chain's CDR3 is CASSLNGEEAFF. The CDR3, as DNA: TGCGCCAGCAGTCTTAACGGAGAAGAAGCTTTCTTT.

Remarks on this clonotype: A much larger clone differs by one base, so this may be a read error. The genes are TRBV6-1 and TRBJ1-2; 8 positions match TRBD1. The CDR3 has 12 residues. V was clipped by 6 bases and J by 8 bases; unmatched bases: 5. CDR1 is MNHNS and CDR2 is SASEGT in the germline V gene. This CDR3 reads CASRTTGVGYTF. CDR3 coding DNA: TGTGCCAGCAGAACGACAGGGGTAGGCTACACCTTC.

This clonotype came up a few times. V gene TRBV7-9 combines with J gene TRBJ2-2; 14 nucleotides agree with TRBD2. The CDR3 runs to 17 residues. With 4 bases clipped from V and 6 bases from J, the junction kept 7 bases outside the gene matches. The germline gives CDR1 SEHNR, CDR2 FQNEAQ (reference sequence). DNA for the CDR3: TGTGCCAGCAGCTCACCCGGGACTAGCGGGAGATCCGGGGAGCTGTTTTTT. As protein: CASSSPGTSGRSGELFF.

Only a few counts were recorded for this clonotype. The chain carries TRBV9 and TRBJ2-5, with D tentatively TRBD1 or TRBD2 (6 bases each). The ends were cut back, 0 bases at V and 1 base at J, with 10 bases in the middle. Looked up from germline, CDR1 is SGDLS and CDR2 is YYNGEE. The CDR3 has 15 residues. CDR3 bases: TGTGCCAGCAGCGTAGCTTGGGGGGCCCAAGAGACCCAGTACTTC. Translation: CASSVAWGAQETQYF.

The V call is TRBV24-1, the J call TRBJ2-3; 9 bases are shared with TRBD2. The V gene end was trimmed by 3 bases and the J gene end by 3 bases; junction bases not matched to a gene: 15. Germline V lookup: CDR1 KGHDR, CDR2 SFDVKD. CDR3 length equals 19 residues. In DNA form, the CDR3 reads TGTGCCACCAGTGATGCCGGTGCGGGAGGGCCGTATGGAACAGATACGCAGTATTTT. It translates to CATSDAGAGGPYGTDTQYF.

This clonotype was recorded many times. The gene calls are TRBV11-2 and TRBJ2-5; 13 bases map to TRBD2. The CDR3 spans 16 residues. Germline V gives CDR1 SGHAT, CDR2 FQNNGV. Germline trimming cut 6 bases from V and 1 base from J; bases unmatched to any gene: 5. CDR3 in amino acids: CASRRTSGSPQETQYF. CDR3 DNA sequence: TGTGCCAGCAGAAGGACTAGCGGGAGCCCCCAAGAGACCCAGTACTTC.

This clonotype was seen only a few times. The chain is built from TRBV14 and TRBJ2-7, with 7 bases fitting TRBD1. Germline lookup yields CDR1 SGHDN and CDR2 FVKESK. The CDR3 is 15 amino acids. The ends lost 0 bases at V and 4 bases at J; junction bases unmatched: 6. The CDR3 region has the DNA TGTGCCAGCAGCCAAGATCGACAGGGCATGTACGAGCAGTACTTC. It specifies CASSQDRQGMYEQYF.

This clonotype was observed many times. The chain combines TRBV20-1 with TRBJ1-4; D is unresolved. The CDR3 sequence is 12 residues long. V was clipped by 2 bases and J by 4 bases, with 5 bases between them. In germline, CDR1 is DFQATT, CDR2 SNEGSKA (reference sequence). The CDR3 DNA is TGCAGTGCTAGACAGCTTAATGAAAAACTGTTTTTT. Translating gives CSARQLNEKLFF.

This clonotype has a handful of counts. The rearrangement joins TRBV18 to TRBJ1-3; D is unclear. This CDR3 has 13 residues. V lost 5 bases, J lost 9 bases, and 14 bases lay in between. Germline CDR1 KGHSH, CDR2 LQKENI. For the CDR3, the DNA is TGTGCCAGCTCAGAGGCCGGAAGCAGCACCATATATTTT. Residues: CASSEAGSSTIYF. Drawing the rest from reference TRBV18 and TRBJ1-3, the complete variable domain is NAGVMQNPRHLVRRRGQEARLRCSPMKGHSHVYWYRQLPEEGLKFMVYLQKENIIDESGMPKERFSAEFPKEGPSILRIQQVVRGDSAAYFCASSEAGSSTIYFGEGSWLTVV.

There are a few counts of this clonotype. One base away lies a much larger clone, so this may be a sequencing read error. This chain connects TRBV30 to TRBJ2-5; tentative D call: TRBD1 (6 bases). Germline V CDR1 and CDR2: GTSNPN, SVGIG (reference sequence). The CDR3 sequence is 12 residues long. V lost 5 bases and J 2 bases, leaving 9 bases between the germline ends. The CDR3 sequence: CAWATGQETQYF. The CDR3 nucleotides read TGTGCCTGGGCTACAGGGCAAGAGACCCAGTACTTC.

The chain is built from TRBV7-9 and TRBJ2-5; D remains unclear. The ends were cut back, 2 bases at V and 5 bases at J, with 15 bases in the middle. This CDR3 has 15 residues. The V gene's germline CDR1 is SEHNR and CDR2 FQNEAQ (reference sequence). The CDR3 is CASSLSFGRSETQYF. The CDR3 DNA follows: TGTGCCAGCAGCTTAAGCTTCGGCAGGTCGGAGACCCAGTACTTC.

This clonotype showed up many times. V is TRBV27 and J is TRBJ2-3; 9 positions agree with TRBD2. V lost 4 bases, J lost 3 bases, and 14 bases stayed unmatched. Germline values: CDR1 MNHEY, CDR2 SMNVEV (reference sequence). This CDR3 is built from 18 residues. The CDR3 loop is CASSSSSGSDYVTDTQYF. Written as DNA, the CDR3 is TGTGCCAGCAGTTCGAGTAGCGGGAGTGACTATGTTACAGATACGCAGTATTTT.

This clonotype has ten or more counts. The CDR3 coding sequence is TGCAGTGCTAGCTTACTAGCGCTAAAGCAGTTCTTC. Protein product: CSASLLALKQFF. The gene calls are TRBV20-1 and TRBJ2-1, with 7 bases fitting TRBD2. V gave up 3 bases and J gave up 11 bases; unmatched junction bases: 7. The CDR3 loop spans 12 amino acids. From germline, CDR1 is DFQATT and CDR2 SNEGSKA (reference sequence).

Of note for this clonotype: Just one base apart from a much larger clone, this may be a read error. The V gene is TRBV20-1, the J gene TRBJ2-7; the D gene is possibly TRBD2 (6 bases). In germline, CDR1 is DFQATT, CDR2 SNEGSKA (reference sequence). There are 14 residues in the CDR3. The CDR3 coding sequence is TGCAGTACTAGAGCTAGCGACCCCTCCTACGAGCAGTACTTC. This sequence encodes CSTRASDPSYEQYF.

This clonotype was picked up a small number of times. This chain connects TRBV12-3 or TRBV12-4 to TRBJ2-1; 8 bases map to TRBD2. J was trimmed by 5 bases and V by 6 bases; bases with no gene match: 3. The CDR3 is 13 residues long. The CDR3 DNA is TGTGCCAGCAGGAGCGGGGGCAACAATGAGCAGTTCTTC. Its protein product is CASRSGGNNEQFF.

The chain recombines TRBV3-1 with TRBJ2-1; possible D gene TRBD2, 6 bases. The CDR3 is 17 residues long. The V end lost 4 bases, the J end lost 6 bases, and 22 bases lay between the germline ends. Germline CDR1 is LGHDT and CDR2 is YNNKEL (reference sequence). This CDR3 is CASSRPEGGSGLNEQFF. The DNA of the CDR3 is TGTGCCAGCAGCCGCCCCGAGGGAGGTTCTGGCCTCAATGAGCAGTTCTTC.

This clonotype was seen at least ten times. The chain uses TRBV7-9 and TRBJ1-1; TRBD1 is a possible D gene (5 bases). V was shortened by 5 bases and J by 7 bases, with 14 bases between the two germline ends. CDR1 SEHNR and CDR2 FQNEAQ come from the germline V gene (reference sequence). This CDR3 is 13 amino acids long. Here the CDR3 DNA reads TGTGCCAGCAGCGCCCCGGGGGGTGATGAAGCTTTCTTT. It codes for CASSAPGGDEAFF.

In the case of this clonotype: A read error is possible here, since a much larger clone lies one base away. This sequence joins TRBV5-1 and TRBJ1-3; 7 bases align to TRBD1. The CDR3 is 16 amino acids. Germline values: CDR1 SGHRS, CDR2 YFSETQ. CDR3 in DNA: TGCGCCAGCGGCTTGACTCCGACAGGGTCTGGAAACACCATATATTTT. It translates to CASGLTPTGSGNTIYF.

V usage is TRBV9 and J usage is TRBJ2-1, with D tentatively TRBD1 (6 bases). The CDR3 has 15 amino acids. V lost 5 bases and J 4 bases, leaving 16 bases between the germline ends. Per the germline V gene, CDR1 is SGDLS and CDR2 is YYNGEE. The CDR3 loop is CASRRTPGVYNEQFF. The DNA of the CDR3 is TGTGCCAGCAGGAGGACCCCAGGGGTGTACAATGAGCAGTTCTTC.

This clonotype was counted at least ten times. This chain connects TRBV6-5 to TRBJ2-1; the D call may be TRBD1 or TRBD2 (5 bases each). Per germline, CDR1 MNHEY and CDR2 SVGAGI. V dropped 0 bases and J dropped 6 bases, with 9 bases sitting between them. The CDR3 has 14 amino acids. CDR3 residues: CASSYSHGANEQFF. DNA for the CDR3: TGTGCCAGCAGTTACTCCCACGGGGCCAATGAGCAGTTCTTC.

The table lists this clonotype with a few counts. The chain couples TRBV18 to TRBJ2-6, with 9 bases fitting TRBD1. The CDR3 is 16 amino acids. Germline V gene data show CDR1 as KGHSH and CDR2 as LQKENI. The trim removed 8 bases at V and 0 bases at J, leaving 5 bases unmatched. The CDR3 nucleotides are TGTGCCAGCCGAGGGACAGGGAACTCTGGGGCCAACGTCCTGACTTTC. Amino acid sequence: CASRGTGNSGANVLTF.

Comment on this clonotype: This may arise from a read error, as a much more abundant clone is one base away. The chain combines TRBV2 with TRBJ2-2; D is possibly TRBD2 (6 bases). The CDR3 spans 14 residues. Germline V gene data show CDR1 as SNHLY and CDR2 as FYNNEI. This CDR3 reads CPSNGGGGTGELFF. In nucleotides, the CDR3 is TGTCCCAGCAATGGCGGAGGAGGGACCGGGGAGCTGTTTTTT. Filled out from reference TRBV2 and TRBJ2-2, the complete variable domain reads EPEVTQTPSHQVTQMGQEVILRCVPISNHLYFYWYRQILGQKVEFLVSFYNNEISEKSEIFDDQFSVERPDGSNFTLKIRSTKLEDSAMYFCPSNGGGGTGELFFGEGSRLTVL.

Only a few counts were recorded for this clonotype. Since a much larger clone is just one base distant, this may be a read error. The chain has TRBV2 and TRBJ2-5; D possibly matches TRBD1 or TRBD2 (5 bases each). CDR1 and CDR2 (germline): SNHLY, FYNNEI. Between the trimmed V and J ends, which lost 3 bases and 5 bases, there was a span of 13 bases. The CDR3 consists of 14 residues. This chain's CDR3 is CASSDGWGGETQYF. The DNA of the CDR3 is TGTGCCAGCAGTGATGGGTGGGGCGGGGAGACCCAGTACTTC.

The genes are TRBV28 and TRBJ1-1, with D uncertain. The CDR3 has 11 residues. V lost 10 bases to trimming and J lost 5 bases, with 11 bases between them. CDR1 is MDHEN, CDR2 SYDVKM, per germline. CDR3 in amino acids: CATVKETEAFF. The CDR3 coding sequence is TGTGCCACCGTTAAGGAAACTGAAGCTTTCTTT.

This clonotype appeared a few times. The rearrangement uses TRBV20-1 and TRBJ1-2, with D perhaps TRBD1 (6 bases). The germline CDR1 and CDR2 sequences are DFQATT and SNEGSKA (reference sequence). The V and J ends lost 5 bases and 0 bases respectively, with 7 bases between them. CDR3 length: 12 amino acids. The chain's CDR3 is CSAHRANYGYTF. CDR3 DNA sequence: TGCAGTGCTCACAGGGCTAACTATGGCTACACCTTC.

The table lists this clonotype with many counts. The gene calls are TRBV5-1 and TRBJ1-1, with TRBD1 as a possible D gene (5 bases). V was shortened by 8 bases and J by 7 bases, with 12 bases between the two germline ends. CDR3 length: 11 amino acids. The germline CDR1 and CDR2 sequences are SGHRS and YFSETQ. The CDR3 is CASSGTGEAFF. Here the CDR3 DNA reads TGCGCCAGTAGCGGGACGGGTGAAGCTTTCTTT.